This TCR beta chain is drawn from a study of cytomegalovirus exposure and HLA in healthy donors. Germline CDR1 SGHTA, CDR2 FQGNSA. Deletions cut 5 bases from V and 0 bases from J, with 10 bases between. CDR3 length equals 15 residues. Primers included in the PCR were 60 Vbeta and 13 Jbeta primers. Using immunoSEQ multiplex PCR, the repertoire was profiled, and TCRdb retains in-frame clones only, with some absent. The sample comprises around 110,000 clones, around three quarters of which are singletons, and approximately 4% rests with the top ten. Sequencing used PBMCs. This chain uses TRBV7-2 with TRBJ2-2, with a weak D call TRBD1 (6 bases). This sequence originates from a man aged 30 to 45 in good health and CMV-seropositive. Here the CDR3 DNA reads TGTGCCAGCAGCCTCGACAGGACGAACACCGGGGAGCTGTTTTTT. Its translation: CASSLDRTNTGELFF.